This T cell receptor beta chain emerged from a study of CD8 T cells in Susac syndrome. Study outcomes and limitations: By the study's own acknowledgment, its TCR sequencing and HLA analysis included relatively few individuals.

The multiple sclerosis control cohort comprised treatment-naive individuals presenting with stable or active relapsing-remitting disease. Germline V gene sequence: CDR1 SGHTA, CDR2 FQGNSA. This CDR3 is 13 amino acids long. V lost 3 bases to trimming and J lost 1 base, with 6 bases between them. This clonotype has more than one count but fewer than ten. The antigen is not known. Random-hexamer reverse transcription was applied to roughly 0.5 to 1 ug RNA. Amplification of TCR beta CDR3 across 54 Vbeta and 13 Jbeta was performed with immunoSEQ multiplex PCR. TCRdb redid the calling of the immunoSEQ multiplex PCR reads with MiXCR, one entry per CDR3 protein. The table records about 300,000 distinct CDR3 sequences, around 92% of them present only once.

The V and J genes are TRBV7-2 and TRBJ1-2; unclear D gene. What was sequenced was CD4+ T cells from PBMCs. The sequence was obtained from a human donor with multiple sclerosis. The CDR3 loop is CASSFRFNYGYTF. The CDR3 coding sequence is TGTGCCAGCAGCTTCAGGTTTAACTATGGCTACACCTTC.